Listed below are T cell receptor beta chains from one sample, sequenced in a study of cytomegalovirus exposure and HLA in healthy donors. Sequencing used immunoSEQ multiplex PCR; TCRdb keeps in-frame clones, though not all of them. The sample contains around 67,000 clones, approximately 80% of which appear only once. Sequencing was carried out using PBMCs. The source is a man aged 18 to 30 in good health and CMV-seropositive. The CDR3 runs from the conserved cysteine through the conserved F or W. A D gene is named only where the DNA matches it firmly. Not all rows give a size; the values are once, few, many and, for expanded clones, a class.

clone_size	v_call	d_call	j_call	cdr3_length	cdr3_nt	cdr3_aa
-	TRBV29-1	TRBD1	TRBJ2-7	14	TGCAGCGTTGAAGGGGGGACAGGGGGATACGAGCAGTACTTC	CSVEGGTGGYEQYF
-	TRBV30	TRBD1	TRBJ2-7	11	TGTGCCTGGGGACAGGTCCACGAGCAGTACTTC	CAWGQVHEQYF
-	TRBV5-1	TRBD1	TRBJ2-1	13	TGCGCCAGTCGGCAGGGGGCGCCGAATGAGCAGTTCTTC	CASRQGAPNEQFF
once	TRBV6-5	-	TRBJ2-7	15	TGTGCCAGCAGTTCTCTGGGCGGGGACTCCTACGAGCAGTACTTC	CASSSLGGDSYEQYF
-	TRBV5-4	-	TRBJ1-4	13	TGTGCCAGCAGCGAGCCGGGAGATGAAAAACTGTTTTTT	CASSEPGDEKLFF
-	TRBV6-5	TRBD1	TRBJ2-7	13	TGTGCCAGCAGTTACGGACAGGGATTAGAGCAGTACTTC	CASSYGQGLEQYF
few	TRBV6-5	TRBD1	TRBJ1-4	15	TGTGCCAGCAGTTACTCTGCAGGGGGCCAGGAAAAACTGTTTTTT	CASSYSAGGQEKLFF
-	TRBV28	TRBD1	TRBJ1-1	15	TGTGCCAGCAGTTTAGCCTCACAGGGGGACACTGAAGCTTTCTTT	CASSLASQGDTEAFF
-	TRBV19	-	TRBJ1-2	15	TGTGCCAGTAGTACGGCCCGGGTCGGAGACTATGGCTACACCTTC	CASSTARVGDYGYTF
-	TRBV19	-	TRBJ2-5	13	TGTGCCAGTAGTTCAGGCTCCCAAGAGACCCAGTACTTC	CASSSGSQETQYF
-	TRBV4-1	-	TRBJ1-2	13	TGCGCCAGCAGCCATTCGGTTAGCTATGGCTACACCTTC	CASSHSVSYGYTF
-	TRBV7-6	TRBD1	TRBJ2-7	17	TGTGCCAGCAGCGTCCACCCGAGGACAGGGGGCTTCGGCGAGCAGTACTTC	CASSVHPRTGGFGEQYF
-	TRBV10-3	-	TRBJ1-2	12	TGTGCCATCGGTAGAAGTACGGAGGGCTACACCTTC	CAIGRSTEGYTF
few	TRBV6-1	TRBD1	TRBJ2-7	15	TGTGCCAGCACCATTCAGGGACAGGGAACCTACGAGCAGTACTTC	CASTIQGQGTYEQYF
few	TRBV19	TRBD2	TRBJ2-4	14	TGTGCCAGTATGGCTAGCGGGAGGAGACACATTCAGTACTTC	CASMASGRRHIQYF
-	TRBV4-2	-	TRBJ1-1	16	TGTGCCAGCAGCCAAGAAGGCCCGGGGGTGAACACTGAAGCTTTCTTT	CASSQEGPGVNTEAFF
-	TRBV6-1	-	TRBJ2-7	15	TGTGCCAGCAGTGAAGGCACCCGGGGTCTCTACGAGCAGTACTTC	CASSEGTRGLYEQYF
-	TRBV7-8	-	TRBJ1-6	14	TGTGCCAGCAGCTTAGCACCGAGAAATTCACCCCTCCACTTT	CASSLAPRNSPLHF
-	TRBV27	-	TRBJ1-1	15	TGTGCCAGCAGTTCCTACACAGGGTCCAAGACTGAAGCTTTCTTT	CASSSYTGSKTEAFF
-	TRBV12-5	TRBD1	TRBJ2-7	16	TGTGCTAGTGGTTCCGTTCTGGGACAGGGGCCCTACGAGCAGTACTTC	CASGSVLGQGPYEQYF
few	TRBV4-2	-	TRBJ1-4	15	TGTGCCAGCAGCCCGGGGGGTCAGGGTGATGAAAAACTGTTTTTT	CASSPGGQGDEKLFF
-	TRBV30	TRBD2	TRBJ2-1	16	TGTGCCTGGAGTGCCCGCGAAAGCGGGATCTACAATGAGCAGTTCTTC	CAWSARESGIYNEQFF